The 20 T cell receptor beta chains reported below all come from one sample, sequenced in a study of blood T cell repertoires in COVID-19. Data came from immunoSEQ multiplex PCR; TCRdb stores just in-frame clones and leaves some out. Among about 68,000 clones listed, roughly 85% were seen once. The sequenced material came from peripheral blood. These receptors were obtained from a man aged 25-45 years with acute or convalescent COVID-19.

V usage is TRBV14 and J usage is TRBJ2-5; maybe TRBD2 (6 bases). This CDR3 has 14 amino acids. CDR1 and CDR2 from the germline V gene are SGHDN and FVKESK. V was pared by 2 bases and J by 4 bases, with 11 bases between. The CDR3 DNA is TGTGCCAGCAGCCAAAGACTTAGCGGAGAGACCCAGTACTTC. It specifies CASSQRLSGETQYF.

The chain has TRBV29-1 and TRBJ2-2, with 7 positions matching TRBD1. Germline V lookup: CDR1 SQVTM, CDR2 ANQGSEA. The V and J ends lost 6 bases and 5 bases, in that order; junction bases with no gene match: 3. CDR3 length: 12 residues. CDR3 DNA sequence: TGCAGCGTCCCCAGGGGGACCGGGGAGCTGTTTTTT. Residues: CSVPRGTGELFF.

The rearrangement links TRBV2 to TRBJ1-6; perhaps TRBD1 as D (5 bases). The CDR3 sequence is 13 residues long. Germline V CDR1 and CDR2: SNHLY, FYNNEI. V was clipped by 6 bases and J by 10 bases, with 13 bases between them. The CDR3 reads CASRWGDQSPLHF. DNA for the CDR3: TGTGCCAGCAGGTGGGGGGACCAGTCACCCCTCCACTTT.

The V and J genes are TRBV29-1 and TRBJ2-1; 7 positions agree with TRBD2. The CDR3 sequence is 14 residues long. The junction had 8 bases not matched to a gene; V was cut back by 2 bases and J by 7 bases. Germline CDR1 SQVTM, CDR2 ANQGSEA. The CDR3 loop reads CSVEFWRELNEQFF. CDR3 nucleotide sequence: TGCAGCGTTGAATTCTGGCGGGAGCTTAATGAGCAGTTCTTC.

The CDR3 DNA is TGTGCCAGCAGCCCTCAGCGCGATTTCTACGAGCAGTACTTC. Its protein is CASSPQRDFYEQYF. The rearrangement joins TRBV11-2 to TRBJ2-7, with no clear D. Trimming cost V 5 bases and J 3 bases, with 14 bases left between them. The V gene's germline CDR1 is SGHAT and CDR2 FQNNGV. The CDR3 consists of 14 residues.

The chain employs TRBV4-2 and TRBJ2-2, with D perhaps TRBD2 (5 bases). From germline, CDR1 is LGHNA and CDR2 YNFKEQ. V lost 5 bases and J lost 7, with 17 bases in between. The CDR3 extends over 15 amino acids. The CDR3 DNA follows: TGTGCCAGCAGCGATCCCGGGATTTGGGGCGGGGAGCTGTTTTTT. This encodes CASSDPGIWGGELFF.

The gene calls are TRBV25-1 and TRBJ1-2, with no clear D. CDR3 length: 13 residues. In germline, CDR1 is MGHDK, CDR2 SYGVNS. V was pared by 6 bases and J by 5 bases, with 13 bases between. CDR3 in DNA: TGTGCCAGCAGCCGTACTACAAAATATGGCTACACCTTC. This sequence encodes CASSRTTKYGYTF.

The chain employs TRBV5-1 and TRBJ2-1; 9 nucleotides line up with TRBD2. V trimming: 0 bases; J trimming: 2 bases; junction bases outside the gene matches: 6. The CDR3 extends over 17 amino acids. Germline V lookup: CDR1 SGHRS, CDR2 YFSETQ. CDR3 DNA: TGCGCCAGCAGCTTGGACCCTAGCGGGGCCCCCTACAATGAGCAGTTCTTC. Amino acid sequence: CASSLDPSGAPYNEQFF. The whole variable domain, remainder taken from reference TRBV5-1 and TRBJ2-1, is KAGVTQTPRYLIKTRGQQVTLSCSPISGHRSVSWYQQTPGQGLQFLFEYFSETQRNKGNFPGRFSGRQFSNSRSEMNVSTLELGDSALYLCASSLDPSGAPYNEQFFGPGTRLTVL.

The rearrangement uses TRBV5-8 and TRBJ2-5, with D maybe TRBD1 (5 bases). The length of the CDR3 is 15 residues. Between the trimmed V and J ends, which lost 0 bases and 4 bases, there was a span of 13 bases. Germline V lookup: CDR1 SGHTS, CDR2 YDEGEE. CDR3: CASSLESVGRETQYF. In DNA, the CDR3 is TGTGCCAGCAGCTTGGAATCGGTGGGGCGAGAGACCCAGTACTTC.

This rearrangement joins TRBV20-1 to TRBJ2-1; 13 bases align to TRBD2. Germline V CDR1 and CDR2: DFQATT, SNEGSKA (reference sequence). This CDR3 is 19 amino acids long. V was pared by 3 bases and J by 0 bases, with 11 bases of the junction left unmatched. For the CDR3, the DNA is TGCAGTGCTAGTGGACTAGCGGGAGATCCAGCCCGCTCCTACAATGAGCAGTTCTTC. Protein sequence: CSASGLAGDPARSYNEQFF.

The V gene is TRBV7-6, the J gene TRBJ2-2, with TRBD1 matching 7 bases. There are 16 residues in the CDR3. CDR1 and CDR2 from the germline V gene are SGHVS and FNYEAQ. V lost 2 bases and J lost 2; bases outside the gene matches: 5. For the CDR3, the DNA is TGTGCCAGCAGCTTACCTACAGGGGCAAACACCGGGGAGCTGTTTTTT. Its protein product is CASSLPTGANTGELFF.

The chain is built from TRBV6-5 and TRBJ2-1; TRBD2 matches 7 bases. The ends lost 8 bases at V and 8 bases at J; junction bases unmatched: 15. The germline CDR1 and CDR2 sequences are MNHEY and SVGAGI. CDR3 length: 15 residues. The CDR3 DNA reads as TGTGCCAGCTCCCCCTGGGAGGGCGGGATGGATGAGCAGTTCTTC. Its protein product is CASSPWEGGMDEQFF.

This chain uses TRBV2 with TRBJ2-5; D unresolved. Germline CDR1 reads SNHLY; CDR2 reads FYNNEI. The V gene lost 8 bases and the J gene lost 2 bases, with 15 bases spanning the gap. The CDR3 has 14 residues. CDR3 in DNA: TGTGCCAGCGCGAGAACAGCCAATCAAGAGACCCAGTACTTC. Translated: CASARTANQETQYF.

The chain combines TRBV7-3 with TRBJ2-7, with D possibly being TRBD2 (6 bases). The CDR3 length is 15 residues. Germline lookup yields CDR1 SGHTA and CDR2 FQGTGA. The V end lost 2 bases, the J end lost 2 bases, and 13 bases lay between the germline ends. For the CDR3, the DNA is TGTGCCAGCAGCTTAGGTCTAGCGCCTACCTACGAGCAGTACTTC. Protein sequence: CASSLGLAPTYEQYF.

This clone was recorded once. The rearrangement links TRBV5-5 to TRBJ2-6; D is unclear. V dropped 5 bases and J dropped 3 bases, with 6 bases sitting between them. The CDR3 consists of 13 residues. From germline, CDR1 is SGHKS and CDR2 YYEKEE (reference sequence). CDR3 nucleotide sequence: TGTGCCAGCAGTTCTTTTGGGGCCAACGTCCTGACTTTC. This sequence encodes CASSSFGANVLTF.

V gene TRBV28 combines with J gene TRBJ2-3; TRBD2 matches at 7 bases. Trimming at V came to 8 bases and at J to 4 bases, leaving 9 bases not matched to a gene. CDR1 is MDHEN and CDR2 is SYDVKM in the germline V gene. The CDR3 extends over 14 amino acids. As DNA, the CDR3 is TGTGCCAGCGTATGGGCGGGAGCGGCAGATACGCAGTATTTT. Translating it yields CASVWAGAADTQYF.

The CDR3 loop reads CASSSTGSSNQPQHF. CDR3 nucleotides: TGTGCCAGCAGTAGTACAGGGTCTAGCAATCAGCCCCAGCATTTT. The chain recombines TRBV28 with TRBJ1-5; D is perhaps TRBD1 (6 bases). CDR3 length equals 15 residues. The V and J ends lost 5 bases and 0 bases respectively, with 11 bases between them. Germline V CDR1 and CDR2: MDHEN, SYDVKM.

The chain couples TRBV2 to TRBJ2-3; TRBD2 matches at 8 bases. Trimming removed 10 bases from V and 4 bases from J; junction bases left unmatched: 7. Germline lookup yields CDR1 SNHLY and CDR2 FYNNEI. The CDR3 covers 13 residues. The CDR3: CATTGTRADTQYF. DNA of the CDR3: TGTGCCACAACCGGGACTAGAGCAGATACGCAGTATTTT.

The count of this clone is one. The gene calls are TRBV5-1 and TRBJ2-2; D not certain. Germline V lookup: CDR1 SGHRS, CDR2 YFSETQ. The CDR3 sequence is 13 residues long. V lost 2 bases and J lost 1, with 3 bases in between. The CDR3 spells CASSFRNTGELFF. CDR3 DNA: TGCGCCAGCAGCTTCAGGAACACCGGGGAGCTGTTTTTT.

The chain has TRBV2 and TRBJ2-7, with 7 positions matching TRBD1. This CDR3 region has 15 residues. V was clipped by 3 bases and J by 2 bases; unmatched bases: 7. CDR1 and CDR2 from the germline V gene are SNHLY and FYNNEI. The CDR3 protein is CASSEGTGQAYEQYF. The DNA for the CDR3 is TGTGCCAGCAGTGAGGGTACTGGACAGGCCTACGAGCAGTACTTC. Based on the CDR3 plus reference TRBV2 and TRBJ2-7, the full variable domain is EPEVTQTPSHQVTQMGQEVILRCVPISNHLYFYWYRQILGQKVEFLVSFYNNEISEKSEIFDDQFSVERPDGSNFTLKIRSTKLEDSAMYFCASSEGTGQAYEQYFGPGTRLTVT.